A single sample gave rise to the 16 T cell receptor beta chains below, sequenced in a study of blood T cell repertoires in COVID-19. Profiling relied on immunoSEQ multiplex PCR, and the TCRdb table lists in-frame clones only, not all of them. Among a few hundred thousand clones listed, roughly 86% were seen once. Sequencing was carried out using PBMCs or T cells enriched from blood (not recorded which). These receptors were taken from a woman between 18 and 29 years old who had recovered from COVID-19.

The genes are TRBV30 and TRBJ1-2; TRBD1 aligns across 7 bases. CDR1 is GTSNPN, CDR2 SVGIG, per germline (reference sequence). The CDR3 covers 14 residues. The J segment lost 3 bases and the V segment lost 4 bases, leaving 8 bases of the junction unmatched. CDR3 sequence (DNA): TGTGCCTGGACAGGGGGTATTATGTACTATGGCTACACCTTC. It translates to CAWTGGIMYYGYTF.

The gene calls are TRBV4-3 and TRBJ1-2; D is unclear. With 0 bases removed from V and 3 bases from J, the gap between germline ends came to 8 bases. CDR1 and CDR2 from the germline V gene are LGHNA and YSLEER. The CDR3 is made up of 14 amino acids. The CDR3 is CASSQDPTDYGYTF. The CDR3 coding sequence is TGCGCCAGCAGCCAAGATCCGACTGACTATGGCTACACCTTC.

The chain uses TRBV9 and TRBJ2-3; 7 bases agree with TRBD2. V lost 4 bases and J lost 2; bases outside the gene matches: 7. The CDR3 spans 15 residues. Germline V gene lookup returns CDR1 SGDLS and CDR2 YYNGEE. This CDR3 reads CASSPGTINTDTQYF. CDR3 bases: TGTGCCAGCAGCCCCGGGACTATCAACACAGATACGCAGTATTTT.

This clone was seen a few times. The gene calls are TRBV30 and TRBJ1-6; maybe TRBD1 (5 bases). CDR3 length: 13 residues. V lost 2 bases, J lost 6 bases, and 8 bases lay in between. Germline V gene sequence: CDR1 GTSNPN, CDR2 SVGIG (reference sequence). CDR3 loop: CAWSPQGNSPLHF. CDR3 in DNA: TGTGCCTGGAGTCCCCAGGGTAATTCACCCCTCCACTTT.

This chain's CDR3 is CASGAQGQPVYGYTF. The DNA for the CDR3 is TGTGCCAGCGGAGCGCAGGGGCAACCTGTCTATGGCTACACCTTC. The chain uses TRBV2 and TRBJ1-2, with D maybe TRBD1 (6 bases). V lost 8 bases to trimming and J lost 4 bases, with 20 bases between them. In germline, CDR1 is SNHLY, CDR2 FYNNEI. The CDR3 runs 15 residues.

The CDR3 loop reads CASSSEVTDEKLFF. The DNA of the CDR3 is TGTGCCAGCTCATCAGAAGTCACCGATGAAAAACTGTTTTTT. This rearrangement joins TRBV18 to TRBJ1-4, with unresolved D. Trimming left V 5 bases short and J 6 bases short, with 13 bases between. Germline loops: CDR1 KGHSH, CDR2 LQKENI. This CDR3 has 14 amino acids.

V usage is TRBV6-5 and J usage is TRBJ1-3, with D tentatively TRBD1 (5 bases). Germline CDR1 and CDR2: MNHEY and SVGAGI. Trimming took off 11 bases at V and 4 bases at J, with 18 bases between the two ends. This CDR3 spans 14 amino acids. The CDR3 DNA reads as TGTGCCGGAACCCGAGCCGGGGGGGGAAACACCATATATTTT. Amino acids: CAGTRAGGGNTIYF.

The chain carries TRBV4-1 and TRBJ1-1; D is uncertain. V shed 0 bases and J shed 0 bases, with 14 bases lying between them. CDR1 is MGHRA and CDR2 is YSYEKL in the germline V gene. The CDR3 is 17 amino acids. The CDR3, as DNA: TGCGCCAGCAGCCAAGATGGGGTGAGAGGGTTGAACACTGAAGCTTTCTTT. Its translation is CASSQDGVRGLNTEAFF.

The rearrangement uses TRBV6-2 or TRBV6-3 and TRBJ1-1; no definite D call. Trimming removed 6 bases from V and 5 bases from J, with 7 bases in between. CDR3 length: 11 amino acids. The germline gives CDR1 MNHEY, CDR2 SVGEGT. DNA of the CDR3: TGTGCCAGCAGCCGAGAGACTGAAGCTTTCTTT. This gives the protein CASSRETEAFF.

The V gene is TRBV7-7, the J gene TRBJ2-2; D may be TRBD2 (6 bases). The V end lost 3 bases, the J end lost 1 base, and 6 bases lay between the germline ends. This CDR3 has 14 residues. Germline assignment: CDR1 SSHAT and CDR2 FNYEAQ (reference sequence). CDR3 coding DNA: TGTGCCAGCAGCTTCGGGAGGAACACCGGGGAGCTGTTTTTT. Translating it yields CASSFGRNTGELFF.

This chain joins TRBV4-1 and TRBJ1-2; D gene unclear. The germline V gene has CDR1 MGHRA and CDR2 YSYEKL. The V and J ends lost 1 base and 0 bases respectively, with 15 bases between them. CDR3 length equals 17 residues. CDR3 amino acids: CASSQALLGVTNYGYTF. In DNA, the CDR3 is TGCGCCAGCAGCCAAGCTTTGTTAGGAGTTACTAACTATGGCTACACCTTC.

The chain combines TRBV19 with TRBJ1-2; the D gene is possibly TRBD1 (6 bases). CDR1 is LNHDA, CDR2 SQIVND, per germline (reference sequence). Deletions cut 3 bases from V and 7 bases from J, with 12 bases between. The CDR3 has 13 residues. Here the CDR3 reads CASSITGLAGYTF. CDR3 sequence (DNA): TGTGCCAGTAGTATTACAGGGCTTGCTGGCTACACCTTC.

The chain couples TRBV19 to TRBJ1-2, with D possibly matching TRBD1 (5 bases). Germline values: CDR1 LNHDA, CDR2 SQIVND (reference sequence). V was trimmed by 7 bases and J by 4 bases, leaving 25 bases between them. CDR3 length: 17 amino acids. The CDR3 coding sequence is TGTGCCAGTACCGCGGCCGTGGTGGGAGGGGACCCCTATGGCTACACCTTC. The encoded protein is CASTAAVVGGDPYGYTF. Filled out from reference TRBV19 and TRBJ1-2, the complete variable domain reads DGGITQSPKYLFRKEGQNVTLSCEQNLNHDAMYWYRQDPGQGLRLIYYSQIVNDFQKGDIAEGYSVSREKKESFPLTVTSAQKNPTAFYLCASTAAVVGGDPYGYTFGSGTRLTVV.

This clone was observed a few times. The chain is built from TRBV3-1 (or the pseudogene TRBV3-2) and TRBJ2-3, with D perhaps TRBD2 (7 bases). Trimming pared 1 base from V and 8 bases from J, leaving 16 bases between. The CDR3 extends over 15 amino acids. The germline CDR1 and CDR2 sequences are LGHDT and YNNKEL (reference sequence). The chain's CDR3 is CASSQGAGAQATQYF. In nucleotides, the CDR3 is TGTGCCAGCAGCCAAGGGGCGGGGGCTCAGGCTACGCAGTATTTT.

The chain employs TRBV4-3 and TRBJ2-2, with TRBD1 matching over 9 bases. Trimming at V came to 4 bases and at J to 1 base, leaving 4 bases not matched to a gene. The CDR3 loop spans 16 amino acids. Germline CDR1 reads LGHNA; CDR2 reads YSLEER. The CDR3 here is CASSLQTGGNTGELFF. The CDR3 DNA reads TGCGCCAGCAGCCTTCAGACAGGGGGGAACACCGGGGAGCTGTTTTTT.

The V call is TRBV19, the J call TRBJ1-5; 7 bases align to TRBD1. V lost 4 bases to trimming and J lost 5 bases; unmatched junction nucleotides: 5. Germline values: CDR1 LNHDA, CDR2 SQIVND (reference sequence). There are 14 residues in the CDR3. This chain's CDR3 is CASSNRQGHQPQHF. In DNA form, the CDR3 reads TGTGCCAGTAGTAATAGACAGGGTCATCAGCCCCAGCATTTT. The whole variable domain, filled in from reference TRBV19 and TRBJ1-5, reads DGGITQSPKYLFRKEGQNVTLSCEQNLNHDAMYWYRQDPGQGLRLIYYSQIVNDFQKGDIAEGYSVSREKKESFPLTVTSAQKNPTAFYLCASSNRQGHQPQHFGDGTRLSIL.